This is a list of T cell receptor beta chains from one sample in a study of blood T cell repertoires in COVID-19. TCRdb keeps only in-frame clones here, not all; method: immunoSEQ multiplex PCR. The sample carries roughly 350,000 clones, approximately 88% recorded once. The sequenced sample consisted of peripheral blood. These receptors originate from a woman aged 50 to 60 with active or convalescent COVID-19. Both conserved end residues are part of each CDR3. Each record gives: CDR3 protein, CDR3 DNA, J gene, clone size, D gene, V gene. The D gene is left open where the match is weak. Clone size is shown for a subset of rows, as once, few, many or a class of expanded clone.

cdr3_aa: CASSPSLNEKLFF
cdr3_nt: TGTGCCAGCAGCCCGTCCCTTAATGAAAAACTGTTTTTT
j_call: TRBJ1-4
clone_size: -
d_call: -
v_call: TRBV11-2

cdr3_aa: CASSSGLAGDIETQYF
cdr3_nt: TGTGCCAGCAGCTCGGGACTAGCGGGAGATATAGAGACCCAGTACTTC
j_call: TRBJ2-5
clone_size: -
d_call: TRBD2
v_call: TRBV5-4

cdr3_aa: CATTGAGHGYTF
cdr3_nt: TGTGCCACTACAGGAGCCGGGCATGGCTACACCTTC
j_call: TRBJ1-2
clone_size: -
d_call: -
v_call: TRBV10-3

cdr3_aa: CASSSTGGGEQYF
cdr3_nt: TGTGCCAGCAGTTCTACAGGGGGCGGTGAGCAGTACTTC
j_call: TRBJ2-7
clone_size: -
d_call: TRBD1
v_call: TRBV27

cdr3_aa: CASSMFGSTYNEQFF
cdr3_nt: TGTGCCAGTAGTATGTTCGGTAGTACGTACAATGAGCAGTTCTTC
j_call: TRBJ2-1
clone_size: -
d_call: -
v_call: TRBV19

cdr3_aa: CAISEVTNYGYTF
cdr3_nt: TGTGCCATCAGTGAGGTCACTAACTATGGCTACACCTTC
j_call: TRBJ1-2
clone_size: once
d_call: -
v_call: TRBV10-3

cdr3_aa: CASSQDWLEFETQYF
cdr3_nt: TGTGCCAGCAGCCAAGATTGGCTGGAGTTTGAGACCCAGTACTTC
j_call: TRBJ2-5
clone_size: large
d_call: -
v_call: TRBV4-2

cdr3_aa: CASSLAAGDSYEQYF
cdr3_nt: TGCGCCAGCAGCTTGGCCGCAGGGGATTCCTACGAGCAGTACTTC
j_call: TRBJ2-7
clone_size: -
d_call: -
v_call: TRBV5-1

cdr3_aa: CASSKLAGAYNEQFF
cdr3_nt: TGTGCCAGCAGCAAACTAGCGGGAGCCTACAATGAGCAGTTCTTC
j_call: TRBJ2-1
clone_size: -
d_call: TRBD2
v_call: TRBV6-2/TRBV6-3

cdr3_aa: CASSLGSGPYGYTF
cdr3_nt: TGTGCCAGCAGCTTGGGTTCAGGGCCCTATGGCTACACCTTC
j_call: TRBJ1-2
clone_size: -
d_call: -
v_call: TRBV5-6

cdr3_aa: CATRWGAATNEKLFF
cdr3_nt: TGTGCCACCCGATGGGGCGCTGCAACTAATGAAAAACTGTTTTTT
j_call: TRBJ1-4
clone_size: -
d_call: -
v_call: TRBV10-3

cdr3_aa: CASSLTAGRSGNTIYF
cdr3_nt: TGTGCCAGCAGCTTAACGGCAGGGCGCTCTGGAAACACCATATATTTT
j_call: TRBJ1-3
clone_size: -
d_call: -
v_call: TRBV7-6

cdr3_aa: CASSSGITGQGTNYGYTF
cdr3_nt: TGCGCCAGCAGCTCGGGAATCACGGGACAGGGAACGAACTATGGCTACACCTTC
j_call: TRBJ1-2
clone_size: -
d_call: TRBD1
v_call: TRBV5-1

cdr3_aa: CASSLFLTVDTGELFF
cdr3_nt: TGTGCCAGCAGCTTGTTTCTCACTGTCGACACCGGGGAGCTGTTTTTT
j_call: TRBJ2-2
clone_size: -
d_call: -
v_call: TRBV5-5

cdr3_aa: CAISLSHYEQYF
cdr3_nt: TGTGCCATCTCCCTCAGTCACTACGAGCAGTACTTC
j_call: TRBJ2-7
clone_size: -
d_call: -
v_call: TRBV10-3

cdr3_aa: CASSQERLAGEGEQFF
cdr3_nt: TGCGCCAGCAGCCAAGAGAGACTAGCGGGAGAGGGTGAGCAGTTCTTC
j_call: TRBJ2-1
clone_size: once
d_call: TRBD2
v_call: TRBV4-3

cdr3_aa: CATEGGRYNEQFF
cdr3_nt: TGTGCCACCGAAGGGGGCCGCTACAATGAGCAGTTCTTC
j_call: TRBJ2-1
clone_size: -
d_call: TRBD1
v_call: TRBV24-1

cdr3_aa: CASSLQGDGNSPLHF
cdr3_nt: TGTGCCAGCAGCTTACAGGGCGATGGAAATTCACCCCTCCACTTT
j_call: TRBJ1-6
clone_size: -
d_call: -
v_call: TRBV7-2

cdr3_aa: CASTAGTSVPDTQYF
cdr3_nt: TGTGCCAGTACAGCCGGGACTTCCGTCCCAGATACGCAGTATTTT
j_call: TRBJ2-3
clone_size: -
d_call: -
v_call: TRBV19

cdr3_aa: CASSSIGELFF
cdr3_nt: TGTGCCAGCAGCTCTATCGGGGAGCTGTTTTTT
j_call: TRBJ2-2
clone_size: -
d_call: -
v_call: TRBV28

cdr3_aa: CASGDRAYSTDTQYF
cdr3_nt: TGTGCCAGTGGGGACAGGGCTTATTCGACAGATACGCAGTATTTT
j_call: TRBJ2-3
clone_size: -
d_call: TRBD1
v_call: TRBV19

cdr3_aa: CASSTSGEQYF
cdr3_nt: TGTGCCAGCAGTACCTCAGGGGAGCAGTACTTC
j_call: TRBJ2-7
clone_size: -
d_call: -
v_call: TRBV6-6

cdr3_aa: CAWTGESNQPQHF
cdr3_nt: TGTGCCTGGACAGGGGAAAGCAATCAGCCCCAGCATTTT
j_call: TRBJ1-5
clone_size: -
d_call: -
v_call: TRBV30

cdr3_aa: CASLTGGLGSYNSPLHF
cdr3_nt: TGTGCCAGCTTGACAGGGGGTTTAGGCTCCTATAATTCACCCCTCCACTTT
j_call: TRBJ1-6
clone_size: few
d_call: TRBD1
v_call: TRBV28

cdr3_aa: CASSMQTGFTTDTQYF
cdr3_nt: TGTGCCAGTAGTATGCAGACAGGGTTCACTACAGATACGCAGTATTTT
j_call: TRBJ2-3
clone_size: -
d_call: TRBD1
v_call: TRBV19

cdr3_aa: CASSDLAGGYQETQYF
cdr3_nt: TGTGCCAGCAGTGATCTAGCGGGGGGATACCAAGAGACCCAGTACTTC
j_call: TRBJ2-5
clone_size: once
d_call: TRBD2
v_call: TRBV2

cdr3_aa: CASSSGGDIQYF
cdr3_nt: TGTGCCAGCAGCTCGGGCGGGGACATTCAGTACTTC
j_call: TRBJ2-4
clone_size: once
d_call: -
v_call: TRBV11-2

cdr3_aa: CASSGGGTSTDTQYF
cdr3_nt: TGTGCCAGCAGCGGGGGGGGGACTAGCACAGATACGCAGTATTTT
j_call: TRBJ2-3
clone_size: -
d_call: TRBD2
v_call: TRBV7-2

cdr3_aa: CASTNLRVNTEAFF
cdr3_nt: TGTGCCAGTACTAACCTCAGGGTGAACACTGAAGCTTTCTTT
j_call: TRBJ1-1
clone_size: -
d_call: -
v_call: TRBV19

cdr3_aa: CASSYSTVYGYTF
cdr3_nt: TGTGCCAGCAGTTACTCGACAGTCTATGGCTACACCTTC
j_call: TRBJ1-2
clone_size: -
d_call: -
v_call: TRBV6-5

cdr3_aa: CAWSVQGNQPQHF
cdr3_nt: TGTGCCTGGAGTGTACAGGGGAATCAGCCCCAGCATTTT
j_call: TRBJ1-5
clone_size: -
d_call: TRBD1
v_call: TRBV30

cdr3_aa: CATGADPNQPQHF
cdr3_nt: TGTGCCACAGGGGCCGATCCCAATCAGCCCCAGCATTTT
j_call: TRBJ1-5
clone_size: -
d_call: -
v_call: TRBV15

cdr3_aa: CSVEELENTEAFF
cdr3_nt: TGCAGCGTTGAAGAGTTAGAGAACACTGAAGCTTTCTTT
j_call: TRBJ1-1
clone_size: -
d_call: -
v_call: TRBV29-1

cdr3_aa: CASSRLSGGARETQYF
cdr3_nt: TGTGCCAGCAGTCGCTTAAGCGGGGGGGCGCGGGAAACGCAGTATTTT
j_call: TRBJ2-3
clone_size: -
d_call: TRBD2
v_call: TRBV6-4

cdr3_aa: CASSYPAGGLRDEQFF
cdr3_nt: TGTGCCAGCAGTTACCCAGCGGGGGGGCTAAGGGATGAGCAGTTCTTC
j_call: TRBJ2-1
clone_size: once
d_call: TRBD2
v_call: TRBV6-2/TRBV6-3

cdr3_aa: CASRRASEAFF
cdr3_nt: TGTGCCAGCAGGAGGGCTTCTGAAGCTTTCTTT
j_call: TRBJ1-1
clone_size: -
d_call: -
v_call: TRBV27

cdr3_aa: CASSLGSGGPSTGELFF
cdr3_nt: TGTGCCAGCAGCTTAGGTAGCGGGGGGCCATCCACCGGGGAGCTGTTTTTT
j_call: TRBJ2-2
clone_size: -
d_call: TRBD2
v_call: TRBV7-9

cdr3_aa: CASSFVAGDNSPLHF
cdr3_nt: TGCGCCAGCAGCTTTGTAGCAGGGGATAATTCACCCCTCCACTTT
j_call: TRBJ1-6
clone_size: once
d_call: -
v_call: TRBV5-1

cdr3_aa: CASSQGQLPTYGYTF
cdr3_nt: TGCGCCAGCAGCCAAGGACAGCTGCCAACGTATGGCTACACCTTC
j_call: TRBJ1-2
clone_size: -
d_call: -
v_call: TRBV4-1

cdr3_aa: CASSRQVSGNTIYF
cdr3_nt: TGTGCCAGCAGCCGACAGGTCTCTGGAAACACCATATATTTT
j_call: TRBJ1-3
clone_size: -
d_call: -
v_call: TRBV7-9

cdr3_aa: CASSHTGLFYEQYF
cdr3_nt: TGTGCCAGCAGCCATACGGGACTATTCTACGAGCAGTACTTC
j_call: TRBJ2-7
clone_size: -
d_call: TRBD2
v_call: TRBV3-1/TRBV3-2

cdr3_aa: CASSPSGGANTGELFF
cdr3_nt: TGCGCCAGCAGCCCCAGCGGGGGGGCGAACACCGGGGAGCTGTTTTTT
j_call: TRBJ2-2
clone_size: -
d_call: TRBD2
v_call: TRBV5-1

cdr3_aa: CASSLGGTSGHNEQFF
cdr3_nt: TGCGCCAGCAGCTTGGGCGGGACTAGCGGACACAATGAGCAGTTCTTC
j_call: TRBJ2-1
clone_size: -
d_call: TRBD2
v_call: TRBV5-1

cdr3_aa: CASSQATQGGENEAFF
cdr3_nt: TGCGCCAGCAGCCAAGCAACCCAAGGGGGAGAGAATGAAGCTTTCTTT
j_call: TRBJ1-1
clone_size: -
d_call: -
v_call: TRBV4-1

cdr3_aa: CASSYQSGVPDTQYF
cdr3_nt: TGTGCCAGCAGTTACCAGAGCGGGGTGCCAGATACGCAGTATTTT
j_call: TRBJ2-3
clone_size: -
d_call: TRBD2
v_call: TRBV6-5

cdr3_aa: CSVRRGDQETQYF
cdr3_nt: TGCAGCGTTAGGCGGGGGGACCAAGAGACCCAGTACTTC
j_call: TRBJ2-5
clone_size: -
d_call: TRBD2
v_call: TRBV29-1

cdr3_aa: CASSLVGGLETQYF
cdr3_nt: TGTGCCAGCAGCTTAGTCGGGGGGTTAGAGACCCAGTACTTC
j_call: TRBJ2-5
clone_size: few
d_call: TRBD2
v_call: TRBV7-2

cdr3_aa: CASSLGAEGPRDPF
cdr3_nt: TGTGCCAGCAGTTTAGGCGCAGAGGGCCCTCGCGACCCCTTC
j_call: TRBJ1-2
clone_size: -
d_call: -
v_call: TRBV28

cdr3_aa: CAWSHPGSSQPQHF
cdr3_nt: TGTGCCTGGAGTCATCCGGGTTCGTCTCAGCCCCAGCATTTT
j_call: TRBJ1-5
clone_size: -
d_call: -
v_call: TRBV30

cdr3_aa: CASSLRPGTGVYEQYF
cdr3_nt: TGTGCCAGCTCACTTCGGCCCGGGACAGGGGTATACGAGCAGTACTTC
j_call: TRBJ2-7
clone_size: few
d_call: TRBD1
v_call: TRBV18

cdr3_aa: CASSHNRGTTGSYNEQFF
cdr3_nt: TGCGCCAGCAGCCACAACAGGGGGACGACCGGGTCGTACAATGAGCAGTTCTTC
j_call: TRBJ2-1
clone_size: -
d_call: TRBD1
v_call: TRBV4-3

cdr3_aa: CASPNRQGADTEAFF
cdr3_nt: TGTGCCAGCCCTAATCGACAGGGGGCAGACACTGAAGCTTTCTTT
j_call: TRBJ1-1
clone_size: -
d_call: TRBD1
v_call: TRBV2

cdr3_aa: CASSPSGQGVHSPLHF
cdr3_nt: TGTGCCAGCAGCCCCTCCGGACAGGGGGTCCATTCACCCCTCCACTTT
j_call: TRBJ1-6
clone_size: -
d_call: TRBD1
v_call: TRBV27

cdr3_aa: CASSGSSGGYEQYF
cdr3_nt: TGTGCCAGCAGCGGGAGTAGCGGAGGCTACGAGCAGTACTTC
j_call: TRBJ2-7
clone_size: -
d_call: -
v_call: TRBV7-8

cdr3_aa: CASSLGGGPNSPLHF
cdr3_nt: TGTGCCAGCAGCTTAGGTGGGGGCCCTAATTCACCCCTCCACTTT
j_call: TRBJ1-6
clone_size: -
d_call: -
v_call: TRBV13

cdr3_aa: CASNPGLNMNTEAFF
cdr3_nt: TGTGCCAGCAACCCCGGACTCAACATGAACACTGAAGCTTTCTTT
j_call: TRBJ1-1
clone_size: -
d_call: -
v_call: TRBV2

cdr3_aa: CASSLEPGSSYNEQFF
cdr3_nt: TGCGCCAGCAGCTTGGAACCGGGAAGCTCCTACAATGAGCAGTTCTTC
j_call: TRBJ2-1
clone_size: -
d_call: -
v_call: TRBV5-1

cdr3_aa: CASSQDEGGSIHVEQFF
cdr3_nt: TGTGCCAGCAGCCAGGATGAGGGCGGGAGTATTCATGTGGAGCAGTTCTTC
j_call: TRBJ2-1
clone_size: few
d_call: TRBD2
v_call: TRBV14

cdr3_aa: CASSLSGRAPDNEQFF
cdr3_nt: TGTGCCAGCAGTTTGTCCGGCAGGGCCCCCGACAATGAGCAGTTCTTC
j_call: TRBJ2-1
clone_size: -
d_call: -
v_call: TRBV27

cdr3_aa: CASSLGRDRRNYGYTF
cdr3_nt: TGTGCCAGCAGCTTAGGGAGGGACAGGAGAAACTATGGCTACACCTTC
j_call: TRBJ1-2
clone_size: -
d_call: TRBD1
v_call: TRBV7-2